These 11 T cell receptor beta chains were sequenced from one sample in a study of blood T cells in healthy people across ages. PCR was performed a second time for about 7 to 11 cycles using a sample-barcoded 5' primer and a J-beta primer mix. In TCRdb, the 5' RACE reads were re-called with MiXCR into one record per CDR3 protein. The table has around 1,000,000 distinct CDR3 sequences, 20% to 25% seen once. These data also featured in a second study, about T cells of mothers and their children.

The sequencing input was blood. All receptors come from a girl aged 2-10 years in good health.

The table lists this clonotype with a count of one. The CDR3 reads CASTPSRGNQPQHF. CDR3 nucleotides: TGTGCCAGCACCCCCTCCAGGGGGAATCAGCCCCAGCATTTT. The chain uses TRBV6-2 or TRBV6-3 and TRBJ1-5; 7 bases agree with TRBD1. CDR3 length: 14 residues. Germline CDR1 MNHEY, CDR2 SVGEGT. J lost 4 bases, V lost 7 bases, and 7 bases had no gene match.

V gene TRBV20-1 combines with J gene TRBJ2-2, with 10 bases matching TRBD1. V shed 0 bases, J shed 1 base, and the junction held 2 bases outside the gene matches. CDR3 size: 16 residues. Germline assignment: CDR1 DFQATT and CDR2 SNEGSKA (reference sequence). The CDR3 nucleotides are TGCAGTGCTAGAGATTGGGACAGGGGGAACACCGGGGAGCTGTTTTTT. Translation gives CSARDWDRGNTGELFF.

This clonotype was counted once. The J gene is TRBJ2-5, the V gene TRBV7-3; tentatively, D is TRBD1 (6 bases). This CDR3 spans 16 amino acids. Germline CDR1 reads SGHTA; CDR2 reads FQGTGA. Between the trimmed V and J ends, which lost 2 bases and 2 bases, there was a span of 15 bases. The CDR3 sequence is CASSLGSSGTQETQYF. In DNA, the CDR3 is TGTGCCAGCAGCTTAGGGTCCTCCGGGACACAAGAGACCCAGTACTTC. Variable domain in full (rest from reference TRBV7-3 and TRBJ2-5): GAGVSQTPSNKVTEKGKYVELRCDPISGHTALYWYRQSLGQGPEFLIYFQGTGAADDSGLPNDRFFAVRPEGSVSTLKIQRTERGDSAVYLCASSLGSSGTQETQYFGPGTRLLVL.

This clonotype was recorded a few times. V gene TRBV5-1 combines with J gene TRBJ2-1; a weak D match, TRBD2 (5 bases). CDR3 size: 15 residues. Germline V gene lookup returns CDR1 SGHRS and CDR2 YFSETQ. Trimming removed 0 bases from V and 6 bases from J, with 13 bases in between. In DNA, the CDR3 is TGCGCCAGCAGCTTGGATCGTTCGAGGGCCAATGAGCAGTTCTTC. Protein product: CASSLDRSRANEQFF.

This clonotype was seen a handful of times. The chain employs TRBV5-4 and TRBJ1-1, with a tentative D call TRBD1 (5 bases). V lost 7 bases to trimming and J lost 4 bases, with 11 bases between them. The CDR3 spans 12 residues. Looked up from germline, CDR1 is SGHNT and CDR2 is YYREEE (reference sequence). CDR3 in DNA: TGTGCCAGCTCCGGTAGGGGCACTGAAGCTTTCTTT. It encodes CASSGRGTEAFF.

The V gene is TRBV20-1, the J gene TRBJ1-4; D possibly corresponds to TRBD1 (5 bases). This CDR3 has 13 residues. Trimming cost V 3 bases and J 5 bases, with 10 bases left between them. Germline V gives CDR1 DFQATT, CDR2 SNEGSKA (reference sequence). CDR3 region: CSASGTVNEKLFF. CDR3 bases: TGCAGTGCTAGCGGGACGGTCAATGAAAAACTGTTTTTT.

This chain links TRBV6-5 with TRBJ1-4; no definite D call. The germline V gene encodes CDR1 MNHEY and CDR2 SVGAGI. The V end lost 0 bases, the J end lost 8 bases, and 13 bases lay between the germline ends. There are 15 residues in the CDR3. The CDR3 spells CASSYSSGLGEKLFF. The CDR3 region has the DNA TGTGCCAGCAGTTACTCGAGTGGGTTGGGGGAAAAACTGTTTTTT.

This chain uses TRBV14 with TRBJ2-1; no definite D call. Germline CDR1 is SGHDN and CDR2 is FVKESK. V was cut by 4 bases and J by 5 bases, with 12 bases left in between. This CDR3 has 14 residues. CDR3 sequence: CASSRTLANNEQFF. The CDR3 bases are TGTGCCAGCAGCCGGACCCTCGCCAACAATGAGCAGTTCTTC.

This clonotype was seen a few times. DNA for the CDR3: TGTGCCAGCAGCCAGTCAAACAGTTCGAACACTGAAGCTTTCTTT. Translation: CASSQSNSSNTEAFF. The chain combines TRBV3-1 with TRBJ1-1; D unresolved. Per the germline V gene, CDR1 is LGHDT and CDR2 is YNNKEL (reference sequence). The CDR3 is 15 residues long. V shed 3 bases and J shed 1 base, with 12 bases lying between them.

V and J are TRBV4-3 and TRBJ1-1; D not certain. The CDR3 has 14 amino acids. Deletions cut 3 bases from V and 3 bases from J, with 11 bases between. From germline, CDR1 is LGHNA and CDR2 YSLEER. The DNA for the CDR3 is TGCGCCAGCAGCCAGTGGGTCCGGGACACTGAAGCTTTCTTT. It yields the protein CASSQWVRDTEAFF.

This rearrangement joins TRBV13 to TRBJ1-2; D might be TRBD1 (6 bases). Germline V gene lookup returns CDR1 PRHDT and CDR2 FYEKMQ (reference sequence). The CDR3 has 14 amino acids. V was clipped by 3 bases and J by 1 base, with 9 bases between them. CDR3 DNA sequence: TGTGCCAGCAGCTTCACAGGGTATAACTATGGCTACACCTTC. Translated, it gives CASSFTGYNYGYTF.